The T cell receptor (beta chain) under discussion was sequenced for a study of cytomegalovirus exposure and HLA in healthy donors. For the study at large: Roughly 86 million unique TCRs from HLA-typed donors made up an early data release. Of some 400 genotyped donors, around 76% clustered with self-reported Caucasian donors.

Though probably carrying unrecorded immune exposures, donors were nominally healthy at sampling. With 60 Vbeta and 13 Jbeta primers, the PCR was carried out. Only in-frame clones appear in the TCRdb table, and some are missing; sequencing was by immunoSEQ multiplex PCR. This table has about 100,000 clones, about 77% appearing once. The CDR3 runs to 12 residues. The germline CDR1 and CDR2 sequences are GTSNPN and SVGIG (reference sequence). V was clipped by 2 bases and J by 8 bases, with 12 bases between them. The origin of this receptor is a woman under 30 in good health and CMV-seropositive. Sequencing used PBMCs. The chain combines TRBV30 with TRBJ1-1; D is perhaps TRBD1 (6 bases). The CDR3 bases are TGTGCCTGGAGTCCCTCGGGGACAGAAGCTTTCTTT. Amino acid sequence: CAWSPSGTEAFF.